This TCR beta chain emerged from a study of OX40 agonist ivuxolimab in advanced cancers. On the study more broadly: Averaging 60 years in age, with a range of about 23 to 90, the cohort was approximately 84% male.

Worth noting for this clone: Its antigen is undetermined.

From germline, CDR1 is MNHEY and CDR2 SMNVEV (reference sequence). The CDR3 consists of 14 residues. V was shortened by 2 bases and J by 3 bases, with 10 bases between the two germline ends. Only in-frame clones appear in the TCRdb table, and some are missing; sequencing was by immunoSEQ multiplex PCR. The repertoire has around 100,000 clones, approximately 90% of them found once; the top ten carry roughly 0.56%. General observations from the study: Relative to CD4+ cells, CD8+ T cells on average had more expanded clones.

The sequence was obtained from an adult with an advanced solid tumor such as melanoma, head and neck, liver or kidney cancer. This chain links TRBV27 with TRBJ2-5, with D tentatively TRBD1 (6 bases). Sample: CD4+ or CD8+ T cells sorted from blood, taken in a trial of the OX40 agonist ivuxolimab. Here the CDR3 reads CASSLLGQKETQYF. DNA of the CDR3: TGTGCCAGCAGTTTACTCGGACAGAAAGAGACCCAGTACTTC.